This passage covers 9 T cell receptor beta chains from one sample sequenced in a study of T cell responses to AZD1222 COVID-19 vaccine. Profiled with immunoSEQ multiplex PCR; TCRdb holds only in-frame clones, not every one. The sample yields 150,000 or so clones, approximately 92% seen once. Specimen: peripheral blood, collected on day 0 of AZD1222 vaccination. Receptors were obtained from an adult in good health.

The rearrangement uses TRBV27 and TRBJ2-2; 8 bases agree with TRBD1. Germline CDR1 reads MNHEY; CDR2 reads SMNVEV (reference sequence). The CDR3 extends over 15 amino acids. With V trimmed by 6 bases and J by 6 bases, 9 bases remained unmatched. This CDR3 reads CASSRGQVGAGELFF. The CDR3 DNA sequence: TGTGCCAGCAGCCGGGGACAGGTGGGGGCCGGGGAGCTGTTTTTT.

In DNA form, the CDR3 reads TGTGCCAGCAGCCCGGGGCCGACAGGAGATGATTATGGCTACACCTTC. It translates to CASSPGPTGDDYGYTF. This chain uses TRBV3-1 (or the pseudogene TRBV3-2) with TRBJ1-2; D possibly corresponds to TRBD1 (6 bases). Germline CDR1 LGHDT, CDR2 YNNKEL (reference sequence). The CDR3 consists of 16 residues. V lost 4 bases to trimming and J lost 5 bases, with 20 bases between them.

The CDR3 here is CASSLLGLAVKQYF. CDR3 nucleotides: TGTGCCAGCAGTTTATTAGGCTTGGCAGTGAAGCAGTACTTC. V is TRBV28 and J is TRBJ2-7; D not certain. CDR1 and CDR2 from the germline V gene are MDHEN and SYDVKM. With 1 base removed from V and 8 bases from J, the gap between germline ends came to 15 bases. This CDR3 spans 14 amino acids.

The DNA for the CDR3 is TGTGCCAGCAGCCAACTCCTAGGGGGAAGTTACAATGAGCAGTTCTTC. Translating it yields CASSQLLGGSYNEQFF. The chain combines TRBV14 with TRBJ2-1; possible D gene TRBD1, 6 bases. Germline-derived CDR1 and CDR2 are SGHDN and FVKESK. The CDR3 contains 16 residues. V gave up 2 bases and J gave up 4 bases, with 15 bases separating them. The variable domain in full, completed from reference TRBV14 and TRBJ2-1, reads EAGVTQFPSHSVIEKGQTVTLRCDPISGHDNLYWYRRVMGKEIKFLLHFVKESKQDESGMPNNRFLAERTGGTYSTLKVQPAELEDSGVYFCASSQLLGGSYNEQFFGPGTRLTVL.

The CDR3 loop reads CASSEESVGEQFF. DNA for the CDR3: TGTGCCAGCAGCGAAGAGTCGGTGGGTGAGCAGTTCTTC. The J gene is TRBJ2-1, the V gene TRBV7-8; no clear D. CDR1 is SGHVS, CDR2 FQNEAQ, per germline. The CDR3 length is 13 residues. Trimming cost V 5 bases and J 9 bases, with 14 bases left between them. Supplemented by reference TRBV7-8 and TRBJ2-1, the full variable domain reads GAGVSQSPRYKVAKRGQDVALRCDPISGHVSLFWYQQALGQGPEFLTYFQNEAQLDKSGLPSDRFFAERPEGSVSTLKIQRTQQEDSAVYLCASSEESVGEQFFGPGTRLTVL.

The V call is TRBV28, the J call TRBJ1-1; D perhaps matches TRBD1 (5 bases). V lost 5 bases and J 1 base, leaving 14 bases between the germline ends. Germline values: CDR1 MDHEN, CDR2 SYDVKM. CDR3 length: 15 residues. The CDR3 region is CASSILVGENTEAFF. CDR3 nucleotides: TGTGCCAGCAGTATCCTCGTGGGGGAGAACACTGAAGCTTTCTTT.

The V and J genes are TRBV19 and TRBJ2-1, with a tentative D call TRBD2 (6 bases). The V end lost 4 bases, the J end lost 9 bases, and 16 bases lay between the germline ends. Germline V gene sequence: CDR1 LNHDA, CDR2 SQIVND (reference sequence). The CDR3 has 14 amino acids. The CDR3 loop reads CASSTRRDPPEQFF. CDR3 nucleotides: TGTGCCAGTAGTACCAGGCGGGATCCTCCTGAGCAGTTCTTC. The whole variable domain, remainder taken from reference TRBV19 and TRBJ2-1, is DGGITQSPKYLFRKEGQNVTLSCEQNLNHDAMYWYRQDPGQGLRLIYYSQIVNDFQKGDIAEGYSVSREKKESFPLTVTSAQKNPTAFYLCASSTRRDPPEQFFGPGTRLTVL.

This clone was seen just once. The J gene is TRBJ2-7, the V gene TRBV4-1; 8 bases map to TRBD1. Germline assignment: CDR1 MGHRA and CDR2 YSYEKL. The J segment lost 4 bases and the V segment lost 4 bases, leaving 6 bases of the junction unmatched. CDR3 length: 14 residues. CDR3 bases: TGCGCCAGCAGCCCTAACAGGGGGAGATACGAGCAGTACTTC. Encoded protein: CASSPNRGRYEQYF.

The chain carries TRBV5-4 and TRBJ1-4, with 11 bases lining up with TRBD1. Losses at the gene ends were 0 bases for V and 10 bases for J; bases not matched to a gene: 8. The CDR3 runs to 16 residues. Germline V gene data show CDR1 as SGHNT and CDR2 as YYREEE (reference sequence). The CDR3 DNA reads TGTGCCAGCAGCTTGGGTGTGGGACAGGGGGAGTCAAAACTGTTTTTT. Its protein product is CASSLGVGQGESKLFF.